One T cell receptor beta chain is described in this entry. The antigen remains undetermined. Germline lookup yields CDR1 SGHRS and CDR2 YFSETQ. V shed 3 bases and J shed 7 bases, with 22 bases lying between them. The length of the CDR3 is 16 residues. The sample belongs to a study of shared clonotypes between healthy human individuals. Study findings and constraints: The sharing of about 5.3% of naive CD4 clonotypes was seen across a handful of donors.

TCRdb's copy holds only in-frame clones and misses some; the assay was immunoSEQ multiplex PCR. Of more than 1 million clones listed, more than 75% are singletons. This chain uses TRBV5-1 with TRBJ1-2, with D hard to call. The sequence came from a man aged 18 to 35 in good health. Some clones in this sample may be carry-over from other donors' samples. Sequencing was carried out using memory CD4+ T cells from PBMCs. Subset specified: CD45RA-negative fraction. CDR3 amino acids: CASSSHVSADLAGYTF. The CDR3 region has the DNA TGCGCCAGCAGCTCCCACGTGTCGGCAGACCTAGCTGGCTACACCTTC. Drawing the rest from reference TRBV5-1 and TRBJ1-2, the complete variable domain is KAGVTQTPRYLIKTRGQQVTLSCSPISGHRSVSWYQQTPGQGLQFLFEYFSETQRNKGNFPGRFSGRQFSNSRSEMNVSTLELGDSALYLCASSSHVSADLAGYTFGSGTRLTVV.